One sample yielded the 23 T cell receptor beta chains listed below, sequenced in a study of cytomegalovirus exposure and HLA in healthy donors (dated by TCRdb to about 2017). Library generation was performed with the immunoSEQ multiplex PCR assay. A mixture of 60 forward primers for TCR Vbeta segments and 13 reverse primers for TCR Jbeta segments was used in the multiplex PCR. TCRdb obtained this table from immuneACCESS and retained in-frame rearrangements with V and J assigned. These tables miss some clones; where compared with another copy, unresolved V genes account for less than half of the shortfall, and the remainder is unexplained. The sample table shows approximately 100,000 clones, and over 65% are seen once. The ten largest account for roughly 5% of the sample. Sequencing input: PBMCs. The receptors here all came from a female donor in good health and CMV-seropositive.

The gene calls are TRBV28 and TRBJ1-5, with 9 bases matching TRBD1. CDR1 and CDR2 (germline): MDHEN, SYDVKM. The CDR3 sequence is 14 residues long. V was pared by 5 bases and J by 7 bases, with 6 bases of the junction left unmatched. The CDR3 nucleotides are TGTGCCAGCAGTCCTACAGGGGGCAGACAGCCCCAGCATTTT. Its translation: CASSPTGGRQPQHF.

A single count supports this clone. V usage is TRBV7-2 and J usage is TRBJ1-1; a weak D match, TRBD1 (5 bases). CDR1 and CDR2 from the germline V gene are SGHTA and FQGNSA. CDR3 length equals 14 residues. The ends were cut back, 5 bases at V and 1 base at J, with 11 bases in the middle. CDR3 bases: TGTGCCAGCAGCCACGGACACCAGAACACTGAAGCTTTCTTT. Translation gives CASSHGHQNTEAFF.

In this sample, this clone turned up once. The chain recombines TRBV5-6 with TRBJ1-2, with 7 bases fitting TRBD1. This CDR3 comprises 15 residues. The trim removed 4 bases at V and 5 bases at J, leaving 11 bases unmatched. The germline V gene has CDR1 SGHDT and CDR2 YYEEEE. For the CDR3, the DNA is TGTGCCAGCAGCCTCCGGGACAGACCTTTTTATGGCTACACCTTC. Translation gives CASSLRDRPFYGYTF. The full variable domain, with the rest looked up from reference TRBV5-6 and TRBJ1-2, is DAGVTQSPTHLIKTRGQQVTLRCSPKSGHDTVSWYQQALGQGPQFIFQYYEEEERQRGNFPDRFSGHQFPNYSSELNVNALLLGDSALYLCASSLRDRPFYGYTFGSGTRLTVV.

J is TRBJ2-7 and V is TRBV9; 9 bases agree with TRBD1. The CDR3 length is 16 residues. The germline V gene has CDR1 SGDLS and CDR2 YYNGEE. V shed 0 bases, J shed 5 bases, and the junction held 9 bases outside the gene matches. CDR3 region: CASSVAPGTGYHEQYF. CDR3 in DNA: TGTGCCAGCAGCGTAGCCCCCGGGACAGGGTACCACGAGCAGTACTTC.

This chain connects TRBV28 to TRBJ2-1, with 14 bases fitting TRBD2. CDR1 is MDHEN and CDR2 is SYDVKM in the germline V gene. The CDR3 sequence is 18 residues long. The V and J ends lost 9 bases and 8 bases, in that order; junction bases with no gene match: 18. The CDR3 loop is CASPPLRPGLAGDYEQFF. DNA for the CDR3: TGTGCCAGTCCCCCCCTCCGTCCGGGACTAGCGGGAGATTATGAGCAGTTCTTC.

In DNA, the CDR3 is TGTGCCAGCAGCGCCAGGGGACAGGGGGCAGGAAACACCATATATTTT. Amino acids: CASSARGQGAGNTIYF. This chain connects TRBV9 to TRBJ1-3, with TRBD1 matching 12 bases. The germline gives CDR1 SGDLS, CDR2 YYNGEE. CDR3 size: 16 residues. After removal of 3 bases from V and 4 bases from J, the junction contained 5 bases not matched to a gene.

The V call is TRBV11-1, the J call TRBJ1-2, with D unresolved. This CDR3 has 14 residues. The germline V gene has CDR1 SGHAT and CDR2 FQDESV (reference sequence). Trimming cost V 3 bases and J 2 bases, with 10 bases left between them. DNA for the CDR3: TGTGCCAGCAGCTTGGTTGCGGCGAACTATGGCTACACCTTC. Translating gives CASSLVAANYGYTF.

V gene TRBV7-2 combines with J gene TRBJ1-2; no definite D call. Germline loops: CDR1 SGHTA, CDR2 FQGNSA. CDR3 length: 14 residues. Trimming took off 6 bases at V and 6 bases at J, with 17 bases between the two ends. For the CDR3, the DNA is TGTGCCAGCAGGGGTCCGGAGGGCCGGCATGGCTACACCTTC. Amino acids: CASRGPEGRHGYTF.

The V call is TRBV5-1, the J call TRBJ2-7; 8 nucleotides agree with TRBD1. The CDR3 length is 16 residues. J lost 4 bases, V lost 4 bases, and 13 bases had no gene match. CDR1 SGHRS and CDR2 YFSETQ come from the germline V gene. The CDR3 reads CASSRSLGQGPYEQYF. The CDR3 DNA is TGCGCCAGCAGCCGCTCACTCGGACAGGGTCCTTACGAGCAGTACTTC.

The gene calls are TRBV11-1 and TRBJ1-1; the match to TRBD1 covers 7 bases. The CDR3 covers 13 residues. CDR1 is SGHAT and CDR2 is FQDESV in the germline V gene (reference sequence). V shed 2 bases and J 6 bases; nucleotides not matched to a gene: 3. CDR3 coding DNA: TGTGCCAGCAGCTTAATCGGGACAGCTGAAGCTTTCTTT. Encoded protein: CASSLIGTAEAFF.

The rearrangement uses TRBV30 and TRBJ1-5, with D maybe TRBD1 (6 bases). CDR1 is GTSNPN, CDR2 SVGIG, per germline (reference sequence). The CDR3 contains 14 residues. The V gene lost 1 base and the J gene lost 5 bases, with 12 bases spanning the gap. The CDR3 protein is CAWSGGRNHQPQHF. The CDR3, as DNA: TGTGCCTGGAGTGGGGGGCGGAATCATCAGCCCCAGCATTTT. Full variable domain (remainder filled in from reference TRBV30 and TRBJ1-5): SQTIHQWPATLVQPVGSPLSLECTVEGTSNPNLYWYRQAAGRGLQLLFYSVGIGQISSEVPQNLSASRPQDRQFILSSKKLLLSDSGFYLCAWSGGRNHQPQHFGDGTRLSIL.

The J gene is TRBJ1-5, the V gene TRBV10-3, with TRBD1 as a possible D gene (5 bases). From germline, CDR1 is ENHRY and CDR2 SYGVKD. There are 12 residues in the CDR3. V was clipped by 0 bases and J by 9 bases, with 6 bases between them. DNA for the CDR3: TGTGCCATCAGTGAGTCGCAGGGGCCCCAGCATTTT. Its protein product is CAISESQGPQHF.

The CDR3 DNA is TGTGCCAGCAGCTTAGTGAGAGGTTCGGAGACCCAGTACTTC. As protein: CASSLVRGSETQYF. The chain couples TRBV7-2 to TRBJ2-5; D is uncertain. The CDR3 totals 14 residues. The V end was cut by 1 base, the J end by 5 bases, with 11 bases between. Per germline, CDR1 SGHTA and CDR2 FQGNSA.

For the CDR3, the DNA is TGTGCCAGCAGGGGACAGGGATTAAGGGGCTACACCTTC. Translating it yields CASRGQGLRGYTF. This rearrangement joins TRBV6-6 to TRBJ1-2, with TRBD1 identical over 9 bases. The CDR3 extends over 13 amino acids. The junction had 7 bases not matched to a gene; V was cut back by 6 bases and J by 8 bases. Germline lookup yields CDR1 MNHNY and CDR2 SVGAGI (reference sequence).

In this sample, this clone turned up once. V gene TRBV28 combines with J gene TRBJ1-3, with 8 positions matching TRBD1. With 3 bases clipped from V and 4 bases from J, the junction kept 14 bases outside the gene matches. The CDR3 length is 18 residues. Germline V CDR1 and CDR2: MDHEN, SYDVKM. In DNA form, the CDR3 reads TGTGCCAGCAGTTTCCTCACGGACAGGGCAAATAGGGGAAACACCATATATTTT. As protein: CASSFLTDRANRGNTIYF. The full variable domain, rest sourced from reference TRBV28 and TRBJ1-3, is DVKVTQSSRYLVKRTGEKVFLECVQDMDHENMFWYRQDPGLGLRLIYFSYDVKMKEKGDIPEGYSVSREKKERFSLILESASTNQTSMYLCASSFLTDRANRGNTIYFGEGSWLTVV.

This chain connects TRBV6-6 to TRBJ2-7, with D perhaps matching TRBD1 (6 bases). This CDR3 region has 12 residues. The V end lost 6 bases, the J end lost 3 bases, and 9 bases lay between the germline ends. The germline CDR1 and CDR2 sequences are MNHNY and SVGAGI (reference sequence). The CDR3 loop reads CASRSQGYEQYF. The CDR3 nucleotides read TGTGCCAGCAGATCACAGGGCTACGAGCAGTACTTC.

This clone was picked up a small number of times. The chain couples TRBV5-1 to TRBJ2-5; 13 bases align to TRBD2. V trimming: 5 bases; J trimming: 5 bases; junction bases outside the gene matches: 30. This CDR3 spans 23 amino acids. Germline values: CDR1 SGHRS, CDR2 YFSETQ. For the CDR3, the DNA is TGCGCCAGCAGTTTTCCCACGTCGTGGGAGGGGGCGACTAGCGGGAGGAGGTTGGAGACCCAGTACTTC. Its protein is CASSFPTSWEGATSGRRLETQYF.

J is TRBJ1-5 and V is TRBV7-2; D unresolved. This CDR3 region has 15 residues. The V and J ends lost 0 bases and 0 bases respectively, with 6 bases between them. From germline, CDR1 is SGHTA and CDR2 FQGNSA. The CDR3 nucleotides read TGTGCCAGCAGCTTAGCCAGAAATAGCAATCAGCCCCAGCATTTT. Its translation: CASSLARNSNQPQHF.

Turning to this clone: This sample also contains other DNA sequences that code for the same CDR3. V gene TRBV12-5 combines with J gene TRBJ2-2, with D unresolved. There are 15 residues in the CDR3. Germline CDR1 LGHNT, CDR2 FRNRAP. Trimming pared 2 bases from V and 2 bases from J, leaving 9 bases between. The CDR3 protein is CASGLYPGNTGELFF. As DNA, the CDR3 is TGTGCTAGTGGTTTGTATCCAGGTAACACCGGGGAGCTGTTTTTT.

The rearrangement joins TRBV9 to TRBJ2-3, with TRBD1 matching over 7 bases. The CDR3 covers 14 residues. The V segment lost 4 bases and the J segment 6 bases; nucleotides outside the gene matches: 8. Germline CDR1 SGDLS, CDR2 YYNGEE. This CDR3 is CASSPRQGKDTQYF. CDR3 bases: TGTGCCAGCAGCCCCCGACAGGGTAAGGATACGCAGTATTTT.

The chain has TRBV27 and TRBJ2-5, with D tentatively TRBD2 (5 bases). From germline, CDR1 is MNHEY and CDR2 SMNVEV (reference sequence). This CDR3 is 14 amino acids long. V dropped 5 bases and J dropped 5 bases, with 15 bases sitting between them. In DNA, the CDR3 is TGTGCCAGCAGTCAAACCGACACGGGGGAGACCCAGTACTTC. As protein: CASSQTDTGETQYF.

V is TRBV7-9 and J is TRBJ2-7; 7 nucleotides match TRBD1. Germline V CDR1 and CDR2: SEHNR, FQNEAQ (reference sequence). The CDR3 runs to 18 residues. V lost 5 bases, J lost 1 base, and 17 bases stayed unmatched. The CDR3 loop reads CASSTVAGGLRTSYEQYF. As DNA, the CDR3 is TGTGCCAGCAGCACAGTGGCAGGGGGATTGCGAACTTCCTACGAGCAGTACTTC.

This chain uses TRBV7-2 with TRBJ1-5; D may be TRBD1 (6 bases). V lost 4 bases and J 2 bases, leaving 12 bases between the germline ends. From germline, CDR1 is SGHTA and CDR2 FQGNSA. The CDR3 spans 15 residues. The CDR3 nucleotides read TGTGCCAGCAGCTCGCAGGGGATGGGCAATCAGCCCCAGCATTTT. It yields the protein CASSSQGMGNQPQHF.